This is a list of T cell receptor beta chains from one sample in a study of tumor-infiltrating lymphocytes in primary liver carcinoma. TCRdb reprocessed the multiplex PCR reads via MiXCR and lists one record per CDR3 protein. The sample carries over 75,000 distinct CDR3 sequences, 65% to 70% recorded once. Sequencing input: tumor-adjacent normal liver tissue. The receptor source for this set is a man aged 40-55 years with primary liver carcinoma and hepatitis B virus infection. The CDR3 runs from the conserved cysteine through the conserved F or W. Each record gives: V gene, J gene, clone size, D gene, CDR3 protein, CDR3 DNA. D genes are given only for firm matches. Only part of the rows carry a size: once, few, many, or a class if the clone is expanded.

TRBV12-3/TRBV12-4,TRBJ2-7,-,TRBD2,CAGDGLAGDEQYF,TGTGCCGGCGACGGACTAGCAGGAGACGAGCAGTACTTC
TRBV7-9,TRBJ2-2,many,-,CASTLGFGELFF,TGTGCCAGCACCCTGGGATTCGGGGAGCTGTTTTTT
TRBV29-1,TRBJ2-2,-,-,CSVPSGSGNTGELFF,TGCAGCGTTCCCAGCGGCAGCGGTAACACCGGGGAGCTGTTTTTT
TRBV12-3/TRBV12-4,TRBJ2-1,many,TRBD1,CASSSDRGYNEQFF,TGTGCCAGCAGTTCCGACAGGGGGTACAATGAGCAGTTCTTC
TRBV10-2,TRBJ2-5,-,TRBD2,CAISNGISGFGGTQYF,TGCGCCATCAGTAACGGGATTAGCGGGTTTGGGGGGACCCAGTACTTC
TRBV10-3,TRBJ1-5,-,-,CAISVSSINQPQHF,TGTGCCATCAGTGTGTCGTCGATCAATCAGCCCCAGCATTTT
TRBV29-1,TRBJ2-3,many,-,CSVEASTDTQYF,TGCAGCGTTGAAGCTAGCACAGATACGCAGTATTTT
TRBV7-9,TRBJ1-1,-,-,CAITKRGRENTEAFF,TGTGCCATCACGAAGAGGGGAAGGGAAAACACTGAAGCTTTCTTT
TRBV29-1,TRBJ2-7,many,-,CSVSGPPTEQYF,TGCAGCGTTTCGGGGCCCCCTACAGAGCAGTACTTC
TRBV5-4,TRBJ1-3,-,-,CASSMWGNGNTIYF,TGTGCCAGCAGCATGTGGGGGAATGGAAACACCATATATTTT
TRBV5-1,TRBJ2-1,-,-,CANSLEAGNYNEQFF,TGCGCCAATAGCTTGGAGGCAGGGAACTACAATGAGCAGTTCTTC
TRBV7-9,TRBJ2-5,few,-,CASSPPRLGRGSALETQYF,TGTGCCAGCAGCCCCCCCCGTTTAGGCAGGGGTTCGGCTCTGGAGACCCAGTACTTC
TRBV11-2,TRBJ1-1,-,TRBD1,CASSTDRGDQASF,TGTGCCAGCAGCACCGACAGGGGCGACCAAGCTTCCTTT
TRBV11-2,TRBJ2-2,-,-,CVSSLGSGTELFF,TGTGTCAGCAGCTTAGGTTCAGGGACGGAGCTGTTTTTT
TRBV29-1,TRBJ1-1,-,-,CSVRWGYTEAFF,TGCAGCGTTCGATGGGGGTATACTGAAGCCTTCTTT
TRBV12-3/TRBV12-4,TRBJ2-1,-,-,CATTGLADEHFF,TGTGCCACCACAGGGTTGGCGGATGAGCATTTCTTC
TRBV6-1,TRBJ2-7,-,TRBD2,CASSEEEAGGYGQYF,TGTGCCAGCAGTGAAGAGGAAGCGGGAGGCTACGGGCAGTACTTC
TRBV5-1,TRBJ2-7,few,-,CASSPKTGPYEQYF,TGCGCCAGCAGCCCAAAAACCGGCCCCTACGAGCAGTACTTC
TRBV14,TRBJ2-7,many,-,CASSETPLGPEQYF,TGTGCCAGCAGCGAAACCCCTCTTGGCCCCGAGCAGTACTTC
TRBV6-1,TRBJ2-1,-,-,CAGSESYNEQFF,TGTGCCGGCAGTGAGTCCTACAATGAGCAATTCTTC
TRBV11-2,TRBJ2-7,-,-,CPSSLSGEQYF,TGTCCCAGCAGTTTAAGTGGGGAGCAGTACTTC
TRBV28,TRBJ2-1,-,-,CASLRNIDSYNEQFF,TGTGCCAGCCTAAGGAACATAGACTCCTACAATGAGCAGTTCTTC
TRBV10-2,TRBJ2-7,-,-,CASSVGSGAYEEYF,-
TRBV29-1,TRBJ2-1,-,-,CSLEMTHEQFF,TGCAGCCTCGAGATGACGCATGAGCAGTTCTTC
TRBV11-2,TRBJ2-5,-,TRBD2,CASSLRPGLAAYQEAHYF,TGTGCCAGCAGCTTACGTCCTGGACTAGCGGCCTACCAAGAGGCCCACTACTTC
TRBV29-1,TRBJ1-5,medium-sized,-,CSVDEKGVPNQPQHF,TGCAGCGTTGACGAAAAAGGGGTTCCCAATCAGCCCCAGCATTTT
TRBV4-1,TRBJ2-1,-,-,CASSQVETSGYNEQFF,TGCGCCAGCAGCCAAGTCGAGACTAGTGGGTACAATGAGCAGTTCTTC
TRBV12-3/TRBV12-4,TRBJ2-3,-,TRBD1,CASSPTGGATDTQYF,TGTGCCAGTAGTCCGACAGGGGGGGCCACAGATACGCAGTATTTT
TRBV4-1,TRBJ1-5,-,-,CASSQVWGQPQHF,TGCGCCAGTAGCCAAGTTTGGGGGCAGCCCCAGCATTTT
TRBV11-2,TRBJ2-1,many,TRBD2,CASSPRLADYNEQFF,TGTGCCAGCAGCCCGAGACTAGCGGACTACAATGAGCAGTTCTTC
TRBV5-5,TRBJ2-5,-,-,CTSSLEIGRTAEETQYF,TGCACCAGCAGCTTGGAAATCGGGAGGACAGCTGAAGAGACCCAGTACTTC
TRBV11-2,TRBJ2-1,-,-,CTSSFLAEHFF,TGTACCAGCAGCTTCTTGGCTGAGCACTTCTTC
TRBV6-1,TRBJ1-1,-,-,CARRAGILTEAFF,TGTGCCAGGAGGGCTGGGATATTGACTGAAGCTTTCTTT
TRBV11-2,TRBJ1-2,once,-,CASSFTGVTNGYTF,TGTGCCAGCAGCTTTACAGGCGTTACCAATGGCTACACATTC
TRBV11-2,TRBJ2-5,-,-,CASSFGSLGTPITF,TGTGCCAGCAGCTTTGGTTCCTTAGGGACTCCTATTACGTTC
TRBV7-8,TRBJ2-1,-,-,CASSPVRDPTSYSEQFF,TGTGCCAGCAGCCCAGTCCGGGACCCCACCTCCTACAGTGAGCAGTTCTTC
TRBV11-2,TRBJ2-2,-,TRBD1,CATGQGNTGGLFF,TGTGCAACGGGACAGGGGAACACCGGAGGGCTGTTTTTT
TRBV18,TRBJ2-1,few,-,CASSLASYNEQFF,TGTGCCAGCAGCTTAGCTAGTTACAATGAGCAGTTCTTC
TRBV7-9,TRBJ2-5,once,TRBD1,CASSLRDRGAQETQYF,TGTGCCAGCAGCTTGAGGGACAGGGGTGCTCAAGAGACCCAGTACTTC
TRBV11-2,TRBJ2-1,-,-,CASISQVGGSYNEQFF,TGTGCCAGCATCTCCCAAGTGGGAGGCAGCTACAATGAGCAGTTCTTC
TRBV11-2,TRBJ2-1,few,TRBD2,CASSGGGSYNEQFF,TGTGCCAGCAGCGGGGGGGGCTCCTACAATGAGCAGTTCTTC
TRBV5-1,TRBJ2-5,-,TRBD2,CANKPGLASETQYF,TGCGCCAACAAGCCGGGACTAGCATCTGAGACCCAGTACTTC
TRBV6-1,TRBJ1-1,-,-,CASGLALPEAFF,TGTGCCAGCGGTCTCGCCCTTCCTGAAGCTTTCTTT
TRBV7-9,TRBJ2-1,-,-,CASNLSSSRDVLTDEQFF,TGTGCCAGCAACTTAAGCTCTAGCAGGGATGTCCTTACAGATGAGCAGTTCTTC
TRBV6-6,TRBJ2-1,-,-,CASGYWVNEQFF,TGTGCCAGCGGTTACTGGGTCAATGAGCAGTTCTTC
TRBV5-4,TRBJ2-1,-,-,CDSSLESRLSYNEQFF,TGTGACAGCAGCTTGGAGTCTAGACTCTCCTACAATGAGCAGTTCTTC
TRBV11-2,TRBJ2-1,-,TRBD1,CASSFGQGVIDDQFF,TGTGCCAGCAGCTTCGGACAGGGAGTTATAGACGATCAGTTCTTC
TRBV5-1,TRBJ2-2,-,-,CASSLMFGGTLNTGELFF,TGCGCTAGCAGCTTGATGTTTGGAGGGACGCTGAACACCGGGGAGCTGTTTTTT
TRBV28,TRBJ2-2,-,TRBD2,CASSLRTSGDTGELFF,TGTGCCAGCAGTCTACGGACTAGCGGGGACACCGGGGAGCTGTTTTTT
TRBV10-3,TRBJ2-1,many,TRBD1,CAISRGQGAFYNEQFF,TGTGCCATCAGCCGGGGACAGGGGGCGTTTTACAATGAGCAGTTCTTC
TRBV6-1,TRBJ1-1,-,-,CASRGMGRAYTEAFF,TGTGCCAGCAGAGGGATGGGGAGAGCTTACACCGAAGCTTTCTTT
TRBV6-5,TRBJ2-5,-,-,CASSYSGRRQGTQYF,TGTGCCAGCAGTTACTCGGGCAGGAGGCAAGGGACCCAGTATTTC
TRBV4-1,TRBJ1-4,-,-,CASSLWGAASEELFF,TGCGCCAGTAGCCTCTGGGGGGCGGCTAGTGAAGAACTGTTTTTT
TRBV4-2,TRBJ2-6,few,-,CASSRDPGSGANVLNF,TGTGCCAGTAGTCGGGACCCCGGCTCTGGGGCCAACGTCCTGAATTTC
TRBV6-1,TRBJ2-3,-,TRBD2,CGSSGTSCTDTQYF,TGTGGCAGCAGTGGGACTAGCTGCACAGATACGCAGTATTTT